Described below is a single TCR beta chain sequence and its context. Its target is unknown. Germline CDR1 is LNHDA and CDR2 is SQIVND (reference sequence). The CDR3 covers 14 residues. Trimming left V 5 bases short and J 3 bases short, with 11 bases between. This sample stems from a study of CD8+CD57+ T cells in acquired aplastic anemia. Study background: Mean DNA quantity obtained from sorted CD4+ and CD8+ cells was 3 to 3.5 ug. Overall study findings and caveats: Comparison of patients with controls identified about 27 shared CD8+ CDR3 sequences.

Genomic DNA acted as the template from which TCR beta VDJ combination and CDR3 sequence profiling were carried out. TCRdb passed the reads through MiXCR, listing each CDR3 protein once. Of about 150,000 distinct CDR3 sequences listed, around half were seen once; the top ten hold roughly 30%. The authors sequenced patients whose flow cytometry had shown CD8+CD57+ cell expansion. All participating patients were living with severe acquired aplastic anemia. This chain uses TRBV19 with TRBJ1-5, with D possibly matching TRBD1 (5 bases). The receptor comes from a human donor with aplastic anemia. Sequences were obtained from sorted CD4+, CD8+, or CD8+CD57+ T cells (not recorded which) from PBMCs. The DNA for the CDR3 is TGTGCCAGTAGTCCTGGGGGTTACAATCAGCCCCAGCATTTT. Translation gives CASSPGGYNQPQHF.